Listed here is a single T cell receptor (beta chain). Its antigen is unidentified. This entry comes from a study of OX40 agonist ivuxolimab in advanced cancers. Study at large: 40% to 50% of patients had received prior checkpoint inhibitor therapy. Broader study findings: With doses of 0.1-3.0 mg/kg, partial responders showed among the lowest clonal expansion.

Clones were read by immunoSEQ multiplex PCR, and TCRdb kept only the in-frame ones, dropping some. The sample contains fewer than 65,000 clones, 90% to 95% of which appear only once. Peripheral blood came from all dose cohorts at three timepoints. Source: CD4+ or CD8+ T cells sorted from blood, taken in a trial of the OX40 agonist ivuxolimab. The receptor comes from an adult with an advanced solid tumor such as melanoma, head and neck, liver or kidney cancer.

The CDR3 region is CASSYPGRGEVEQYF. CDR3 nucleotide sequence: TGTGCCAGCAGCTACCCGGGGAGGGGAGAAGTCGAGCAGTACTTC. The V and J genes are TRBV7-2 and TRBJ2-7; TRBD2 matches 7 bases. Germline V gene data show CDR1 as SGHTA and CDR2 as FQGNSA. The V gene end was trimmed by 4 bases and the J gene end by 6 bases; junction bases not matched to a gene: 12. CDR3 length equals 15 residues.